Sequencing of this T cell receptor (beta chain) was carried out in a study of T cells in Graves' hyperthyroidism and ophthalmopathy. General study points: Model output signaled ophthalmopathy a median approximately 6 months ahead of onset. Through a model of 13 V-J features, ophthalmopathy was separated from stable hyperthyroidism.

Points on this clonotype: No antigen is known for it.

Amplification targeted TCR beta CDR3 regions from RNA transcripts. Using the HTBI primer set, a first-round RT-PCR was run on the TCR CDR3. In TCRdb, the multiplex PCR reads were re-called with MiXCR into one record per CDR3 protein. Of about half a million distinct CDR3 sequences in the sample, 20% to 25% were seen once. The CDR3 runs to 11 residues. In germline, CDR1 is GTSNPN, CDR2 SVGIG (reference sequence). V lost 2 bases and J lost 8, with 10 bases in between. Among the patients, aged 18 to 65, hyperthyroidism was newly diagnosed and had lasted under 2 months. Each diagnosis was grounded in clinical symptoms, serum thyroxine and TRAb, thyroid ultrasound, and orbital computed tomography.

The sample consisted of blood. The chain uses TRBV30 and TRBJ2-7; maybe TRBD2 (6 bases). The clonotype was recovered from a man in his late teens or twenties with Graves' hyperthyroidism. CDR3 coding DNA: TGTGCCTGGAGTAAGGAGGGGAAGCAGTACTTC. This translates into CAWSKEGKQYF.